The rows below give T cell receptor beta chains drawn from one sample of a study of T cell responses to AZD1222 COVID-19 vaccine. Here immunoSEQ multiplex PCR was the method, and the copy in TCRdb shows in-frame clones only, minus some. The table lists about 82,000 clones, 90% of them singletons, with 5.2% in the top ten. The sequenced sample was peripheral blood, obtained on day 0 of AZD1222 vaccination. All receptors come from an adult in good health. Each CDR3 is given with its conserved first and last residue. The D gene is left open where the match is weak. Rows give clone size only sometimes, using once, few, many, or a class for an expanded clone.

J	D	size	V	DNA	CDR3
TRBJ2-7	-	few	TRBV6-5	TGTGCCAGCAGTTACTCTCACGGTCCCTACGAGCAGTACTTC	CASSYSHGPYEQYF
TRBJ2-1	-	-	TRBV5-6	TGTGCCAGCAGCAGGCCAGCCGAAGCCGGTAGCAATGAGCAGTTCTTC	CASSRPAEAGSNEQFF
TRBJ2-7	-	-	TRBV5-4	TGTGCCAGCAGCTCCCAAGGAGGGGGCCTTCGAACCCCCTACGAGCAGTACTTC	CASSSQGGGLRTPYEQYF
TRBJ1-5	-	-	TRBV27	TGTGCCAGCAAGGCCTGGAGCGATAGCAATCAGCCCCAGCATTTT	CASKAWSDSNQPQHF
TRBJ2-5	TRBD2	-	TRBV29-1	TGCAGCGTAGCTGGACTAGCGGGGGGGCTAGAGACCCAGTACTTC	CSVAGLAGGLETQYF
TRBJ2-1	-	-	TRBV28	TGTGCCAGCAGCTCCGGGGGCTACAATGAGCAGTTCTTC	CASSSGGYNEQFF
TRBJ2-1	TRBD2	-	TRBV7-9	TGTGCCAGCAGTCTCAAATGGACTAGCGGCAACAATGAGCAGTTCTTC	CASSLKWTSGNNEQFF
TRBJ2-2	TRBD1	-	TRBV18	TGTGCCAGCTCACCAAGCCAGGGGGAAGTCGGGGAGCTGTTTTTT	CASSPSQGEVGELFF
TRBJ2-3	TRBD1	-	TRBV7-8	TGTGCCAGCAGCTTCCCGGGACAGGGCACAGATACGCAGTATTTT	CASSFPGQGTDTQYF
TRBJ2-1	TRBD2	many	TRBV9	TGTGCCAGCAGCACGGCGGGGGACCGCTACAATGAGCAGTTCTTC	CASSTAGDRYNEQFF
TRBJ1-2	TRBD1	-	TRBV7-6	TGTGCCAGCAGCCCAGCCACAGGGGCCTATGGCTACACCTTC	CASSPATGAYGYTF
TRBJ1-4	-	-	TRBV6-5	TGTGCCAGCAGATCCCTAGCAAAGTCAGGTGAAAAACTGTTTTTT	CASRSLAKSGEKLFF
TRBJ1-3	-	-	TRBV4-2	TGTGCCAGCAGCCAAGACCCGGGGGAGAGGAACACCATATATTTT	CASSQDPGERNTIYF
TRBJ1-2	-	-	TRBV12-3/TRBV12-4	TGTGCCAGCAGTTTGGAGGGTCACTATGGCTACACCTTC	CASSLEGHYGYTF
TRBJ2-3	TRBD1	-	TRBV7-8	TGTGCCAGCGGCTTCTTGGGGCAGGGGGGCACAGATACGCAGTATTTT	CASGFLGQGGTDTQYF
TRBJ1-2	-	-	TRBV5-8	TGTGCCAGCAGCTTGTGGGGCGGCGGCTACACCTTC	CASSLWGGGYTF
TRBJ1-3	-	-	TRBV19	TGTGCCAGTAGGATTCAGGGATCTGGAAACACCATATATTTT	CASRIQGSGNTIYF
TRBJ2-3	TRBD2	once	TRBV5-1	TGCGCCAGCAGCTTGGACGGGGGGGCCGGGACAGATACGCAGTATTTT	CASSLDGGAGTDTQYF
TRBJ2-3	-	-	TRBV2	TGTGCCAGCAGTGAAGCGGGGCGGGGCACAGATACGCAGTATTTT	CASSEAGRGTDTQYF
TRBJ2-2	-	-	TRBV18	TGTGCCAGCTCACCTTACACCGGGGAGCTGTTTTTT	CASSPYTGELFF
TRBJ1-6	-	-	TRBV28	TGTGCCAGCAGTTTCAGTTCACCCCTCCACTTT	CASSFSSPLHF
TRBJ2-7	TRBD2	-	TRBV10-1	TGCGCCAGCAGTGGGGGCGGGGGGACCTACGAGCAGTACTTC	CASSGGGGTYEQYF
TRBJ2-2	-	-	TRBV2	TGTGCCAGCAGTGACAACAGGGACCTCCCAAACACCGGGGAGCTGTTTTTT	CASSDNRDLPNTGELFF
TRBJ1-1	-	few	TRBV6-2/TRBV6-3	TGTGCCAGCAGTGGCCGGGATCCCACCCCAGCTTTCTTT	CASSGRDPTPAFF
TRBJ2-3	-	once	TRBV7-3	TGTGCCAGCAGCCCATGGCCCGAATCGGGCACAGATACGCAGTATTTT	CASSPWPESGTDTQYF
TRBJ2-2	-	-	TRBV14	TGTGCCAGCAGCCCTCCCTTGGGGTTCACCGGGGAGCTGTTTTTT	CASSPPLGFTGELFF
TRBJ2-5	-	-	TRBV2	TGTGCCAGCGACTCAACAGGGAGGGAGACCCAGTACTTC	CASDSTGRETQYF
TRBJ2-7	-	-	TRBV6-5	TGTGCCAGCAGAAGGCGGGACAGCTCCTACGAGCAGTACTTC	CASRRRDSSYEQYF
TRBJ1-6	-	once	TRBV6-5	TGTGCCAGCCGGGCCCCGGGGTCCTATAATTCACCCCTCCACTTT	CASRAPGSYNSPLHF
TRBJ1-3	-	-	TRBV11-2	TGTGCCAGCGGGGAGGCTGGAAACACCATATATTTT	CASGEAGNTIYF
TRBJ1-4	-	few	TRBV29-1	TGCAGCGTTGAGCGGAGTGAAAAACTGTTTTTT	CSVERSEKLFF
TRBJ2-1	-	once	TRBV6-5	TGTGCCAGCAGTTACTCGAGGGCTTACAATGAGCAGTTCTTC	CASSYSRAYNEQFF
TRBJ1-1	TRBD1	few	TRBV5-1	TGCGCCAGCAGCTTCTCCGGGACAGGGTCGAACACTGAAGCTTTCTTT	CASSFSGTGSNTEAFF
TRBJ1-4	-	-	TRBV7-3	TGTGCCAGCAGCCCTCGGGGAGGTGAAAAACTGTTTTTT	CASSPRGGEKLFF
TRBJ2-7	-	-	TRBV28	TGTGCCAGCAGTCCAACTCAGGGTAACGAGGACTACGAGCAGTACTTC	CASSPTQGNEDYEQYF
TRBJ1-2	-	-	TRBV7-2	TGTGCCAGCAGCTTAGTGAGGAAGGGCTACACCTTC	CASSLVRKGYTF
TRBJ2-7	-	-	TRBV15	TGTGCCACCAGCAGAGACAGGGAATTGGGCGAGCAGTACTTC	CATSRDRELGEQYF
TRBJ1-1	-	once	TRBV3-1/TRBV3-2	TGTGCCAGCAGCCAAGGGACTCTTGAAGCTTTCTTT	CASSQGTLEAFF
TRBJ2-7	TRBD1	-	TRBV6-6	TGTGCCAGCAGCGCGGGACAGGAATACGAGCAGTACTTC	CASSAGQEYEQYF
TRBJ1-1	TRBD1	-	TRBV19	TGTGCCAGTAGTATTAAGCCGGGACAGGGTATGGGGAACACTGAAGCTTTCTTT	CASSIKPGQGMGNTEAFF
TRBJ2-3	TRBD2	-	TRBV10-3	TGTGCCATCAGTGGGACTAGCGGGGGATACACAGATACGCAGTATTTT	CAISGTSGGYTDTQYF
TRBJ2-1	-	-	TRBV6-5	TGTGCCAGCAGGGCAGGGTGGTACAATGAGCAGTTCTTC	CASRAGWYNEQFF
TRBJ1-3	TRBD1	-	TRBV19	TGTGCCAGTAGTGGGGGACAGGGGATCCACAGCTCTGGAAACACCATATATTTT	CASSGGQGIHSSGNTIYF
TRBJ2-3	TRBD1	-	TRBV9	TGTGCCAGCAGCTCCCGGACAGGGGGGACAGATACGCAGTATTTT	CASSSRTGGTDTQYF
TRBJ2-3	TRBD2	-	TRBV10-3	TGTGCCATCAGCCCCCAGCGGGGGACAACAGATACGCAGTATTTT	CAISPQRGTTDTQYF
TRBJ1-3	-	-	TRBV4-2	TGTGCCAGCAGCCAAGAAACGGTCCCCCGAGGGTCATACGGAAACACCATATATTTT	CASSQETVPRGSYGNTIYF
TRBJ1-1	-	-	TRBV19	TGTGCCAGTAGTATTGGGGGTAGCACTGAAGCTTTCTTT	CASSIGGSTEAFF
TRBJ1-6	-	few	TRBV7-2	TGTGCCAGCAGCCCGTGGGGGTTCACCCGTCCGGAGTCACCCCTCCACTTT	CASSPWGFTRPESPLHF
TRBJ1-1	-	few	TRBV9	TGTGCCAGCAGCGTACTGGAGAGGGTGAACACTGAAGCTTTCTTT	CASSVLERVNTEAFF
TRBJ2-1	-	-	TRBV3-1/TRBV3-2	TGTGCCAGCAGCCCACAGCAGGGCGCCCGTATCAATGAGCAGTTCTTC	CASSPQQGARINEQFF
TRBJ1-2	-	-	TRBV5-4	TGTGCCAGCAGCTTGGCCGGGACAACCAACTATGGCTACACCTTC	CASSLAGTTNYGYTF
TRBJ1-1	-	-	TRBV18	TGTGCCAGCTCACCCTTAAGAGACAGTGAAGCTTTCTTT	CASSPLRDSEAFF
TRBJ2-3	TRBD2	once	TRBV25-1	TGTGCCAGCAGTGAATTGGGGGGGGGCACAGATACGCAGTATTTT	CASSELGGGTDTQYF
TRBJ1-6	-	-	TRBV6-5	TGTGCCAGCAGTCCCCCTTCTGGCTATAATTCACCCCTCCACTTT	CASSPPSGYNSPLHF